This TCR beta chain originates from a study of blood T cell repertoires in COVID-19. Methods used by the authors: By means of reference gene primer amplification, nucleated cell counts were estimated. The method was immunoSEQ multiplex PCR; TCRdb's version includes in-frame clones alone and lacks a portion of them. That table supplies the V and J calls and clone size; D and trimming were determined from the DNA. Of about 170,000 clones listed, approximately 92% were seen once; the top ten hold under 5%. Remarks on this clone: Sequence at one end of the junction differs from germline and may be a read error.

This CDR3 has 14 residues. Germline CDR1 SGHTA, CDR2 FQGNSA. The clonotype was recovered from a woman in her fifties or sixties with acute or convalescent COVID-19. The sequencing sample was made of peripheral blood. The chain links TRBV7-2 to TRBJ2-1; 8 bases agree with TRBD2. CDR3 protein: CASSLGLGLAGGIF. The CDR3 DNA reads TGTGCCAGCAGCTTAGGTTTGGGCCTGGCGGGGGGTATCTTC.